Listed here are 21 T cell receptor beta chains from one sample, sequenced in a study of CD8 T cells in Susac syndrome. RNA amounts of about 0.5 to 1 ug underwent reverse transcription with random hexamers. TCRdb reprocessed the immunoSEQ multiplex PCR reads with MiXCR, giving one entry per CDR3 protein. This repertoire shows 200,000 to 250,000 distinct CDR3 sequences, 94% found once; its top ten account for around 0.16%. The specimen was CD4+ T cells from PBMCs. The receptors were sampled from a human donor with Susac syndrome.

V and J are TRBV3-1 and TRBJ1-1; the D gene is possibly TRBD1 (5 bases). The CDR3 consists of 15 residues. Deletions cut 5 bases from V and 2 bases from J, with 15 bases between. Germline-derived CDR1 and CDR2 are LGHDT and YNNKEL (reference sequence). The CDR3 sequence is CASSANVGTNTEAFF. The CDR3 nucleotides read TGTGCCAGCAGCGCAAACGTAGGGACTAACACTGAAGCTTTCTTT.

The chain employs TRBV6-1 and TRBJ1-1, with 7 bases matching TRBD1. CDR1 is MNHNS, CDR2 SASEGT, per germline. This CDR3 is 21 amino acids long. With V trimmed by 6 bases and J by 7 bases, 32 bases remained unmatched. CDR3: CASSIGRDRNYSNGTGDEAFF. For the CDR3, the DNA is TGTGCCAGCAGCATAGGCCGGGACAGAAATTATTCCAACGGGACTGGGGATGAAGCTTTCTTT.

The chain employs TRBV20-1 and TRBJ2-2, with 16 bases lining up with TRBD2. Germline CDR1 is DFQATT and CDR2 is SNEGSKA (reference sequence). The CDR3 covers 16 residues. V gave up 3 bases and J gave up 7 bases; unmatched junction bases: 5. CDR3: CSASPGTSGGGGELFF. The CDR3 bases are TGCAGTGCTAGTCCCGGGACTAGCGGGGGGGGCGGGGAGCTGTTTTTT.

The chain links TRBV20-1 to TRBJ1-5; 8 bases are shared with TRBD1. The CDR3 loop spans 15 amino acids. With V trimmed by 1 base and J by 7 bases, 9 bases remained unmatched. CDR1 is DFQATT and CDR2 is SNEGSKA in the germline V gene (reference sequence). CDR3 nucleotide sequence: TGCAGTGCTAGAGGGGGCACAGGGGGGGGACAGCCCCAGCATTTT. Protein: CSARGGTGGGQPQHF.

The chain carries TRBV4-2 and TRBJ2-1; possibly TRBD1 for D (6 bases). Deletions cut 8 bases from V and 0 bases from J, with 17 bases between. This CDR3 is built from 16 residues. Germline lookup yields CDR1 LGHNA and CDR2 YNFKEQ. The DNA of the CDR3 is TGTGCCAGCGCGCCGCAGGGGCTGAGCTCCTACAATGAGCAGTTCTTC. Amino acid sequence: CASAPQGLSSYNEQFF.

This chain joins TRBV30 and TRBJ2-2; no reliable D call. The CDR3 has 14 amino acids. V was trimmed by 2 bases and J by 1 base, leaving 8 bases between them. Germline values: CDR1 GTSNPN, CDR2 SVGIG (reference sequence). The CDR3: CAWSFGRNTGELFF. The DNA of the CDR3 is TGTGCCTGGAGTTTCGGCAGGAACACCGGGGAGCTGTTTTTT.

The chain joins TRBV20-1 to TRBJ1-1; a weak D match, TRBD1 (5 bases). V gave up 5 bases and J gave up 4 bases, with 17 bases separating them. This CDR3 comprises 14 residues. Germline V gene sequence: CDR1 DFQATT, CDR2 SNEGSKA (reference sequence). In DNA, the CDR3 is TGCAGTGCTCAAATTGGGGCGGGGAGCACTGAAGCTTTCTTT. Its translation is CSAQIGAGSTEAFF.

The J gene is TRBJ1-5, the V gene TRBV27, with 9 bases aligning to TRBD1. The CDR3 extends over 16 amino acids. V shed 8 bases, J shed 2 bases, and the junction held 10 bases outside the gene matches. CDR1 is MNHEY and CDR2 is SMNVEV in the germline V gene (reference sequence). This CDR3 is CASGRTTGGGNQPQHF. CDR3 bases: TGTGCCAGCGGAAGAACGACAGGGGGTGGCAATCAGCCCCAGCATTTT.

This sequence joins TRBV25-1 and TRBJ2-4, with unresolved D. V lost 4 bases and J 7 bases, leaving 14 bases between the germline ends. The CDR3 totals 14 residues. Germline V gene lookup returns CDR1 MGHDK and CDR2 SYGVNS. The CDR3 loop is CASSAVGIGNIQYF. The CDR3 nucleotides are TGTGCCAGCAGTGCCGTTGGCATCGGGAACATTCAGTACTTC.

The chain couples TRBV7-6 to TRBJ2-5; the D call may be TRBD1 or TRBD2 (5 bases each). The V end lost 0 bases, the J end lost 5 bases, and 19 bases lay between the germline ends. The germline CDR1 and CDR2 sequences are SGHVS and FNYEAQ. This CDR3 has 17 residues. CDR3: CASSLASSGALRETQYF. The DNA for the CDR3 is TGTGCCAGCAGCTTAGCTTCTTCCGGGGCCCTCCGGGAGACCCAGTACTTC.

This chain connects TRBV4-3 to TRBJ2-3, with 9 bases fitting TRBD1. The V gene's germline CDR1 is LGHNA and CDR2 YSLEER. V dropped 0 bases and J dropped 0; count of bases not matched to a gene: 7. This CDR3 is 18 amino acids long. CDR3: CASSQDWGQGSSTDTQYF. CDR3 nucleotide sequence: TGCGCCAGCAGCCAAGATTGGGGACAGGGCTCTAGCACAGATACGCAGTATTTT.

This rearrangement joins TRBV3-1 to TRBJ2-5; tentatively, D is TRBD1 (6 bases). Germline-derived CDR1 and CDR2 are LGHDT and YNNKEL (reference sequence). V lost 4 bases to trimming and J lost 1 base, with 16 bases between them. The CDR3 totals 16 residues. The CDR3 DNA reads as TGTGCCAGCAGCCCTCGTGTGGGGGCAGGCCAAGAGACCCAGTACTTC. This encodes CASSPRVGAGQETQYF.

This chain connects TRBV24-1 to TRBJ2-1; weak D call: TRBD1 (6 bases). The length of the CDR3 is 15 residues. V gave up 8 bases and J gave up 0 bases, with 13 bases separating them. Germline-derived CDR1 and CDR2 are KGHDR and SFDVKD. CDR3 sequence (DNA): TGTGCCACCACTCAGACAGGAAACTCCTACAATGAGCAGTTCTTC. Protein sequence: CATTQTGNSYNEQFF.

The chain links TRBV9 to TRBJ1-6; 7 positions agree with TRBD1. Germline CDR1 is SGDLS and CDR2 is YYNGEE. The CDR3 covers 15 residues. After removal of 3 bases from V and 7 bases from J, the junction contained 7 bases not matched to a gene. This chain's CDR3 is CASSATGTENSPLHF. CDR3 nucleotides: TGTGCCAGCAGCGCCACCGGGACAGAAAATTCACCCCTCCACTTT.

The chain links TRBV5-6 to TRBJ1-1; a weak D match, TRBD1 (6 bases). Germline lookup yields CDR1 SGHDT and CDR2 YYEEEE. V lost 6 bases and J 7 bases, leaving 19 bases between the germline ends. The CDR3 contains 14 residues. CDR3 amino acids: CASTRQALSDEAFF. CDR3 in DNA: TGTGCCAGCACCCGACAGGCTCTTAGCGATGAAGCTTTCTTT.

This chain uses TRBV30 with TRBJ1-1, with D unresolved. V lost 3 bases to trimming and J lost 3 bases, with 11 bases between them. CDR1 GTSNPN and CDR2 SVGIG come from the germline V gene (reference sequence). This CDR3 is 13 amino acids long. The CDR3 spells CAWSANRDTEAFF. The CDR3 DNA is TGTGCCTGGAGCGCCAACAGAGACACTGAAGCTTTCTTT.

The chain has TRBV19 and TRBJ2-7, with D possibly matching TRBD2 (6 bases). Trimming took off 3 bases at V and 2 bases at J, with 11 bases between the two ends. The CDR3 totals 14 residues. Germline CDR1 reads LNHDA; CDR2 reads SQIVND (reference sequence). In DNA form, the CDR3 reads TGTGCCAGTAGTATTCGGGGCGGGACCTACGAGCAGTACTTC. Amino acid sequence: CASSIRGGTYEQYF.

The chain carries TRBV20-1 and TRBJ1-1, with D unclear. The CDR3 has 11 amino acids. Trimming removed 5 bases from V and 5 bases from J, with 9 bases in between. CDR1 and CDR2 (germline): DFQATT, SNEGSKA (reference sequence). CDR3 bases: TGCAGTGCTCCGACGGGGACTGAAGCTTTCTTT. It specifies CSAPTGTEAFF.

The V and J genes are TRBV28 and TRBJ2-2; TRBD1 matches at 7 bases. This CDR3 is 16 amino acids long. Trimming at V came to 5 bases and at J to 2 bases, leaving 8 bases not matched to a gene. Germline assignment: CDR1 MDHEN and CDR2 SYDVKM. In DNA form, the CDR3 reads TGTGCCAGCAGTACGGGACAGCCGACAAACACCGGGGAGCTGTTTTTT. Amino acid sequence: CASSTGQPTNTGELFF.

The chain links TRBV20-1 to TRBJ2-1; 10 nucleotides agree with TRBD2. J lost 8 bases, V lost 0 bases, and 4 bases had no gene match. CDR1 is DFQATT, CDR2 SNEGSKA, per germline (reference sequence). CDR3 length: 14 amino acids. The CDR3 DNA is TGCAGTGCTAGAGAGGCTAGCGGGGGCTATGAGCAGTTCTTC. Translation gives CSAREASGGYEQFF.

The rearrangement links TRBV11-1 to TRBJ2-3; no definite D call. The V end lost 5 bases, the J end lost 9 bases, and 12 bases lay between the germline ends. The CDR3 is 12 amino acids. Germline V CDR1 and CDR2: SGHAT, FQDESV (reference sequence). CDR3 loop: CASSAYIGTQYF. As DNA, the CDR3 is TGTGCCAGCAGCGCGTACATAGGCACGCAGTATTTT.